What follows are 13 T cell receptor beta chains derived from one specimen sequenced in a study of blood T cells in healthy people across ages. Primers used in a second PCR of about 7 to 12 cycles were a sample-barcoded 5' primer and a J-beta primer mix. MiXCR was run by TCRdb on the 5' RACE reads, yielding one entry per CDR3 protein. This sample has about 1 million distinct CDR3 sequences; almost 25% occur once, and the top ten carry less than 0.75%. The same sample was also used in a study of T cells of mothers and their children.

What was sequenced was blood. These receptors were taken from a girl aged 2 to 9 in good health.

A few counts support this clonotype. The chain is built from TRBV2 and TRBJ1-2; D possibly corresponds to TRBD1 (5 bases). CDR1 is SNHLY and CDR2 is FYNNEI in the germline V gene. Trimming took off 7 bases at V and 1 base at J, with 10 bases between the two ends. The CDR3 extends over 13 amino acids. As DNA, the CDR3 is TGTGCCAGCACGCCAGGGAATAACTATGGCTACACCTTC. Translating it yields CASTPGNNYGYTF.

The chain links TRBV24-1 to TRBJ2-3; D is perhaps TRBD2 (5 bases). The CDR3 is made up of 13 amino acids. V was clipped by 4 bases and J by 2 bases, with 6 bases between them. From germline, CDR1 is KGHDR and CDR2 SFDVKD. CDR3 residues: CATSERATDTQYF. CDR3 in DNA: TGTGCCACCAGTGAGAGGGCCACAGATACGCAGTATTTT.

The gene calls are TRBV20-1 and TRBJ2-1; TRBD2 aligns across 8 bases. Trimming removed 2 bases from V and 7 bases from J; junction bases left unmatched: 10. Germline V gene lookup returns CDR1 DFQATT and CDR2 SNEGSKA (reference sequence). The CDR3 loop spans 15 amino acids. The CDR3 sequence: CSARYLRTSLNEQFF. CDR3 bases: TGCAGTGCTAGATACCTCCGGACTAGCCTTAATGAGCAGTTCTTC.

The chain combines TRBV27 with TRBJ1-4; no clear D gene. CDR3 length: 15 amino acids. In germline, CDR1 is MNHEY, CDR2 SMNVEV (reference sequence). Trimming removed 5 bases from V and 2 bases from J, with 12 bases in between. CDR3 bases: TGTGCCAGCAGTCCGATGGGTGCCACTAATGAAAAACTGTTTTTT. As protein: CASSPMGATNEKLFF.

The chain combines TRBV7-2 with TRBJ2-1; 7 bases fit TRBD1. In germline, CDR1 is SGHTA, CDR2 FQGNSA. This CDR3 region has 16 residues. Trimming took 5 bases from V and 5 from J; bases not matched to a gene: 12. The CDR3 sequence: CASSRRDSFWDNEQFF. CDR3 sequence (DNA): TGTGCCAGCAGCCGACGGGACAGCTTCTGGGACAATGAGCAGTTCTTC.

This clonotype was counted only a few times. The chain is built from TRBV7-2 and TRBJ2-7; D is perhaps TRBD1 (6 bases). The V end lost 2 bases, the J end lost 5 bases, and 13 bases lay between the germline ends. The CDR3 is made up of 14 amino acids. The germline gives CDR1 SGHTA, CDR2 FQGNSA. The CDR3 DNA sequence: TGTGCCAGCAGCTTACCCACAGGGACCCACGAGCAGTACTTC. This codes for CASSLPTGTHEQYF.

The sample holds many counts of this clonotype. V usage is TRBV6-6 and J usage is TRBJ2-5, with TRBD2 matching 11 bases. CDR1 and CDR2 (germline): MNHNY, SVGAGI (reference sequence). The CDR3 extends over 17 amino acids. The J segment lost 6 bases and the V segment lost 7 bases, leaving 16 bases of the junction unmatched. CDR3 loop: CASTPGLAGLGVKTQYF. The CDR3 coding sequence is TGTGCCAGCACCCCCGGACTAGCGGGCCTCGGGGTGAAGACCCAGTACTTC.

This clonotype was seen a handful of times. This rearrangement joins TRBV6-1 to TRBJ2-5; D is possibly TRBD1 or TRBD2 (6 bases each). The V end was cut by 6 bases, the J end by 7 bases, with 21 bases between. Germline assignment: CDR1 MNHNS and CDR2 SASEGT. The CDR3 covers 15 residues. Here the CDR3 reads CASRGGGRGLGTQYF. As DNA, the CDR3 is TGTGCCAGCAGGGGTGGAGGCCGGGGGCTGGGGACCCAGTACTTC.

The chain links TRBV29-1 to TRBJ2-1, with D maybe TRBD2 (5 bases). Trimming left V 1 base short and J 9 bases short, with 13 bases between. There are 13 residues in the CDR3. Germline V lookup: CDR1 SQVTM, CDR2 ANQGSEA. DNA for the CDR3: TGCAGCGTTGAAGCCAGGTATGGGAGTGAGCAGTTCTTC. Translated: CSVEARYGSEQFF.

This clonotype has just a few counts. The chain employs TRBV7-2 and TRBJ2-1; 9 bases align to TRBD1. Germline lookup yields CDR1 SGHTA and CDR2 FQGNSA. J lost 7 bases, V lost 2 bases, and 9 bases had no gene match. The CDR3 runs to 16 residues. CDR3 sequence reads: CASSLLWGQGRNEQFF. The CDR3 bases are TGTGCCAGCAGCTTACTATGGGGACAGGGAAGGAATGAGCAGTTCTTC.

This clonotype was seen a handful of times. This sequence joins TRBV6-1 and TRBJ2-1; 7 positions match TRBD2. The V segment lost 0 bases and the J segment 7 bases; nucleotides outside the gene matches: 0. CDR3 length: 13 amino acids. Germline V lookup: CDR1 MNHNS, CDR2 SASEGT. CDR3 loop: CASSEAGGNEQFF. CDR3 DNA sequence: TGTGCCAGCAGTGAAGCGGGGGGGAATGAGCAGTTCTTC.

The rearrangement joins TRBV29-1 to TRBJ2-5; D perhaps matches TRBD1 (6 bases). The ends were cut back, 5 bases at V and 5 bases at J, with 9 bases in the middle. The CDR3 loop spans 11 amino acids. Germline CDR1 is SQVTM and CDR2 is ANQGSEA. The CDR3 sequence: CSVQGRETQYF. In nucleotides, the CDR3 is TGCAGCGTTCAGGGGCGGGAGACCCAGTACTTC.

The sample holds a few counts of this clonotype. This chain uses TRBV2 with TRBJ2-7, with 8 bases identical to TRBD2. V lost 2 bases and J lost 2; bases outside the gene matches: 14. The germline V gene has CDR1 SNHLY and CDR2 FYNNEI. The CDR3 runs to 18 residues. DNA for the CDR3: TGTGCCAGCAGTGAACCGGCTAGGGTTCCGGGAGGGACCTACGAGCAGTACTTC. Amino acids: CASSEPARVPGGTYEQYF.